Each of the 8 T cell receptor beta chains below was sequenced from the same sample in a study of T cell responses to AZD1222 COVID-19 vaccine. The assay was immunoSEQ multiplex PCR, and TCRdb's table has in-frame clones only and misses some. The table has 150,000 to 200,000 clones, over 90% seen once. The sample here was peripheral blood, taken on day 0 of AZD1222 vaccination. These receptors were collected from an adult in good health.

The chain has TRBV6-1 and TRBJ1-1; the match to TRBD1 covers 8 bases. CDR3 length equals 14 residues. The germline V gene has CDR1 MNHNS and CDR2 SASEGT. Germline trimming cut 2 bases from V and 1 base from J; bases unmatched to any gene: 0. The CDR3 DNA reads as TGTGCCAGCAGTGAACAGGGGGCGAACACTGAAGCTTTCTTT. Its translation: CASSEQGANTEAFF.

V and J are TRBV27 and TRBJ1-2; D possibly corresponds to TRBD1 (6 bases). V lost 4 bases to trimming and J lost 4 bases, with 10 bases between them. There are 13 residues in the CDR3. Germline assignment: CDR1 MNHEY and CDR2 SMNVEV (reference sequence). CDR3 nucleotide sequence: TGTGCCAGCAGTTCTACAGGGTTCTATGGCTACACCTTC. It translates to CASSSTGFYGYTF.

Written as DNA, the CDR3 is TGTGCCACCAGTGGGCTAGCGGGAGTAGAGCAGTTCTTC. Protein: CATSGLAGVEQFF. The rearrangement joins TRBV24-1 to TRBJ2-1; 10 bases are a match to TRBD2. This CDR3 is 13 amino acids long. V lost 5 bases, J lost 10 bases, and 4 bases stayed unmatched. Germline V gives CDR1 KGHDR, CDR2 SFDVKD.

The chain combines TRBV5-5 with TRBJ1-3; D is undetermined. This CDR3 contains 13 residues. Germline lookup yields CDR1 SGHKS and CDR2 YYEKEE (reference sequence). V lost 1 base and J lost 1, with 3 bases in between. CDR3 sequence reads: CASSLSSGNTIYF. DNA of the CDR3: TGTGCCAGCAGCTTGTCGTCTGGAAACACCATATATTTT.

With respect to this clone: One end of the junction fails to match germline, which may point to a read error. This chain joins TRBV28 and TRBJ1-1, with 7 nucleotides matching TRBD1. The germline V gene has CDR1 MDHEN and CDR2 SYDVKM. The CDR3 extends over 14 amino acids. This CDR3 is CASRPTQGVTGAFF. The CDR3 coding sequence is TGTGCCAGCAGACCAACCCAGGGGGTTACTGGAGCTTTCTTT.

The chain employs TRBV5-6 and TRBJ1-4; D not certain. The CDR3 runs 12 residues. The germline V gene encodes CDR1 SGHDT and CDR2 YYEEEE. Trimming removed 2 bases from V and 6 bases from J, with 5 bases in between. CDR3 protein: CASSFVDEKLFF. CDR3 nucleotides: TGTGCCAGCAGCTTTGTAGATGAAAAACTGTTTTTT.

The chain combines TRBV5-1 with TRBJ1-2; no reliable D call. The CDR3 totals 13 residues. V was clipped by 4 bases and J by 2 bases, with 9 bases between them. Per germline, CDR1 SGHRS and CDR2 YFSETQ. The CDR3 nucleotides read TGCGCCAGCAGCCAGGACGGAAACTATGGCTACACCTTC. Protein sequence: CASSQDGNYGYTF.

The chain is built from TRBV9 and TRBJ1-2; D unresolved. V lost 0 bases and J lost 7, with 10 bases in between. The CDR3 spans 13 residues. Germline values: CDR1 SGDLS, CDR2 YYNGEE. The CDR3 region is CASSVGPLGGYTF. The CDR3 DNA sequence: TGTGCCAGCAGCGTAGGACCTTTGGGTGGCTACACCTTC.